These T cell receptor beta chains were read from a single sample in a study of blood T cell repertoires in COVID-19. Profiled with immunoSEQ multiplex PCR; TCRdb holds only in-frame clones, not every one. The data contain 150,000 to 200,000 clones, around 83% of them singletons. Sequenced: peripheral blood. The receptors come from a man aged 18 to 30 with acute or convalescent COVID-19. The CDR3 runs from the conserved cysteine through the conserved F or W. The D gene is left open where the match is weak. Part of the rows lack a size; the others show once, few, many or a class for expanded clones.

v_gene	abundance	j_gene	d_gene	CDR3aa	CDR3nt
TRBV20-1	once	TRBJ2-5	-	CSASYRGQETQYF	TGCAGTGCTAGTTACCGGGGGCAAGAGACCCAGTACTTC
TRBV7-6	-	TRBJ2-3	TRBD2	CASSPDIVAGDTQYF	TGTGCCAGCAGCCCCGACATTGTAGCGGGGGATACGCAGTATTTT
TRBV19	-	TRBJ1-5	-	CASRIGGGAGNQPQHF	TGTGCCAGTAGAATAGGGGGGGGCGCAGGCAATCAGCCCCAGCATTTT
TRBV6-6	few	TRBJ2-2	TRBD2	CASSRGLADTGELFF	TGTGCCAGCAGTCGTGGACTAGCGGACACCGGGGAGCTGTTTTTT
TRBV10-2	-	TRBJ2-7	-	CASTGAGKGTYEQYF	TGCGCCAGCACGGGTGCGGGGAAGGGGACCTACGAGCAGTACTTC
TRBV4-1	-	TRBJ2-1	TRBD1	CASSPTGGRYNEQFF	TGCGCCAGCAGCCCGACAGGGGGCCGCTACAATGAGCAGTTCTTC
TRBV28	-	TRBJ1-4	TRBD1	CASSSGQGARGEKLFF	TGTGCCAGCAGTTCGGGACAGGGGGCGCGGGGTGAAAAACTGTTTTTT
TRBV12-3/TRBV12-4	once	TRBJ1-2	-	CASSFGGRGGYTF	TGTGCCAGCAGTTTCGGGGGGCGCGGTGGCTACACCTTC
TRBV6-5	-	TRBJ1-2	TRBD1	CASSAGQVINYGYTF	TGTGCCAGCAGCGCCGGACAGGTGATTAACTATGGCTACACCTTC
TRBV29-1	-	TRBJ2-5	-	CSVVAQGRETQYF	TGCAGCGTCGTGGCACAGGGTCGAGAGACCCAGTACTTC
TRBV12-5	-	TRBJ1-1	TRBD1	CASGSGLGTGVNTEAFF	TGTGCTAGTGGTTCTGGCTTAGGGACAGGGGTGAACACTGAAGCTTTCTTT
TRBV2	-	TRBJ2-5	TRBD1	CASSDRGLQETQYF	TGTGCCAGCTCCGACAGGGGGCTCCAAGAGACCCAGTACTTC
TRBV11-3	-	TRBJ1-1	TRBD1	CASSLAPFGQGNTEAFF	TGTGCCAGCAGCTTAGCCCCCTTCGGACAGGGCAACACTGAAGCTTTCTTT
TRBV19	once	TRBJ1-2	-	CASSIGQNNYGYTF	TGTGCCAGTAGTATCGGACAGAATAACTATGGCTACACCTTC
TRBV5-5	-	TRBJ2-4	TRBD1	CASRRTGDIKNIQYF	TGTGCCAGCAGACGTACAGGGGACATTAAAAACATTCAGTACTTC
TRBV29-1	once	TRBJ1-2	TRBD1	CSVFPGTDMFSRGYTF	TGCAGCGTTTTTCCCGGGACAGACATGTTCAGTCGGGGCTACACCTTC
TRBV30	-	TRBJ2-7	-	CAWSGGGSSYEQYF	TGTGCCTGGAGTGGAGGTGGGAGCTCCTACGAGCAGTACTTC
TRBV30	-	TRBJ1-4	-	CAWVGPRANEKLFF	TGTGCCTGGGTTGGTCCCCGAGCTAATGAAAAACTGTTTTTT
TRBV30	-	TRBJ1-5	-	CAWSSSLNQPQHF	TGTGCCTGGAGTAGTAGCTTAAATCAGCCCCAGCATTTT
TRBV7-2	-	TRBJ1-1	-	CASSNRVGRAEAFF	TGTGCCAGCAGCAACAGGGTTGGACGCGCTGAAGCTTTCTTT
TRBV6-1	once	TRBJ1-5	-	CASSERAQPQHF	TGTGCCAGCAGTGAGAGGGCTCAGCCCCAGCATTTT
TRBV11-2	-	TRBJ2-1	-	CASSLPGGSYNEQFF	TGTGCCAGCAGCTTACCCGGGGGATCCTACAATGAGCAGTTCTTC
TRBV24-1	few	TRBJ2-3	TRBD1	CATAFIRGLLGVHASDTQYF	TGTGCCACCGCTTTTATCAGGGGGCTGCTGGGGGTGCACGCCTCAGATACGCAGTATTTT
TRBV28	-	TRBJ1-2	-	CASSLLSGNGYTF	TGTGCCAGCAGTTTGTTGTCAGGGAATGGCTACACCTTC
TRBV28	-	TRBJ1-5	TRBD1	CASSFFGQGAQPQHF	TGTGCCAGCAGTTTCTTTGGGCAGGGGGCTCAGCCCCAGCATTTT
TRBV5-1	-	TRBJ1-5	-	CASSPTGSGNQPQHF	TGCGCCAGCAGCCCAACAGGGTCGGGCAATCAGCCCCAGCATTTT
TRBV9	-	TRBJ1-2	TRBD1	CASSDTGVGEGYTF	TGTGCCAGCAGCGATACAGGGGTTGGGGAGGGCTACACCTTC
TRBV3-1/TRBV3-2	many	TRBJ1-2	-	CASSAMGGPYGYTF	TGTGCCAGCAGCGCCATGGGGGGTCCCTATGGCTACACCTTC
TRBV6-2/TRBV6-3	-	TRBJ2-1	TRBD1	CASSYSLGRGKQNEQFF	TGTGCCAGCAGTTACTCTTTGGGCAGGGGGAAGCAGAATGAGCAGTTCTTC
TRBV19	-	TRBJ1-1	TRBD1	CASSIQGVPTEAFF	TGTGCCAGTAGTATACAGGGGGTCCCCACTGAAGCTTTCTTT
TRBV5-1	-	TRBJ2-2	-	CASSVQADTGELFF	TGCGCCAGCAGCGTACAGGCAGACACCGGGGAGCTGTTTTTT
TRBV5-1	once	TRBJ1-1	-	CASSLSLIMNTEAFF	TGCGCCAGCAGCTTGAGTCTAATAATGAACACTGAAGCTTTCTTT
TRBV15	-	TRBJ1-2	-	CATKGSGPPGYTF	TGTGCCACCAAGGGGTCAGGGCCTCCTGGCTACACCTTC
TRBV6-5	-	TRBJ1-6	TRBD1	CASNRGQGNSPLHF	TGTGCCAGCAATAGGGGACAGGGAAATTCACCCCTCCACTTT
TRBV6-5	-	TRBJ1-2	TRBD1	CASSYSTRGPGYTF	TGTGCCAGCAGTTACTCAACAAGGGGGCCTGGCTACACCTTC
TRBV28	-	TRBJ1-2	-	CASSFFVSGFYGYTF	TGTGCCAGCAGTTTTTTTGTATCGGGATTCTATGGCTACACCTTC
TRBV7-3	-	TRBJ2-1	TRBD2	CASSKNPSGGAGEQFF	TGTGCCAGCAGCAAGAACCCTAGCGGGGGGGCTGGTGAGCAGTTCTTC
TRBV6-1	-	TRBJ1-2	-	CASSDSRVYGYTF	TGTGCCAGCAGTGATTCGAGGGTCTATGGCTACACCTTC
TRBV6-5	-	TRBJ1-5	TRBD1	CASRRGLGQPQHF	TGTGCCAGCAGAAGGGGGCTTGGTCAGCCCCAGCATTTT
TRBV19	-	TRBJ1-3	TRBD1	CASNRGPTGNTIYF	TGTGCCAGTAACAGGGGGCCGACTGGAAACACCATATATTTT
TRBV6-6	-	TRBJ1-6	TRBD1	CASSHGTGGSPLHF	TGTGCCAGCAGTCACGGGACAGGGGGCTCACCCCTCCACTTT
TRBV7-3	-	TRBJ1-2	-	CASSPQRGSGYTF	TGTGCCAGCAGCCCCCAACGGGGGTCTGGCTACACCTTC